The next 21 T cell receptor beta chains were all read from a single sample in a study of blood T cell repertoires in COVID-19. TCRdb's table, derived via immunoSEQ multiplex PCR, lists solely in-frame clones and lacks some. Altogether under 250,000 clones are present, approximately 84% being singletons, with the ten largest covering about 1.7%. Sequenced material: PBMCs or T cells enriched from blood (not recorded which). The receptors originated from a man aged 35 to 55 who had recovered from COVID-19.

This rearrangement joins TRBV28 to TRBJ2-1, with 9 bases fitting TRBD1. V trimming: 4 bases; J trimming: 6 bases; junction bases outside the gene matches: 4. This CDR3 region has 14 residues. Germline CDR1 reads MDHEN; CDR2 reads SYDVKM. In DNA, the CDR3 is TGTGCCAGCAGTTGGGGACAGGGCCGCAATGAGCAGTTCTTC. This sequence encodes CASSWGQGRNEQFF.

CDR3 protein: CASIAGTSGAYEQYF. The CDR3 DNA is TGTGCCAGCATAGCGGGGACTAGCGGGGCTTACGAGCAGTACTTC. The chain recombines TRBV6-6 with TRBJ2-7; 13 bases are shared with TRBD2. Germline V gene data show CDR1 as MNHNY and CDR2 as SVGAGI (reference sequence). This CDR3 region has 15 residues. The V and J ends lost 7 bases and 4 bases, in that order; junction bases with no gene match: 7.

The V and J genes are TRBV4-2 and TRBJ1-1; a weak D match, TRBD1 (5 bases). The CDR3 has 15 residues. Between the trimmed V and J ends, which lost 0 bases and 8 bases, there was a span of 16 bases. The germline V gene has CDR1 LGHNA and CDR2 YNFKEQ. The CDR3 nucleotides read TGTGCCAGCAGCCAAGACCCCGGACAAAACTTCGAAGCTTTCTTT. It is translated as CASSQDPGQNFEAFF.

The gene calls are TRBV14 and TRBJ1-4; TRBD1 matches at 9 bases. Germline CDR1 SGHDN, CDR2 FVKESK. CDR3 size: 17 residues. Trimming took 3 bases from V and 8 from J; bases not matched to a gene: 13. The DNA of the CDR3 is TGTGCCAGCAGCCATCACCGTGGGACAGGGCAGGGAGAAAAACTGTTTTTT. Protein sequence: CASSHHRGTGQGEKLFF.

The V call is TRBV15, the J call TRBJ2-1; TRBD1 might be the D (6 bases). The germline CDR1 and CDR2 sequences are LNHNV and YYDKDF (reference sequence). The ends were cut back, 8 bases at V and 4 bases at J, with 18 bases in the middle. This CDR3 contains 15 residues. CDR3 nucleotide sequence: TGTGCCACCCAAAGACCCACAGGGTTATACAATGAGCAGTTCTTC. Translating it yields CATQRPTGLYNEQFF.

Only one count was recorded for this clone. The rearrangement joins TRBV7-3 to TRBJ1-3; 9 bases are a match to TRBD1. The germline CDR1 and CDR2 sequences are SGHTA and FQGTGA. CDR3 length equals 15 residues. With V trimmed by 5 bases and J by 4 bases, 6 bases remained unmatched. For the CDR3, the DNA is TGTGCCAGCAGCCCGGGGGACAGGGCCGGAAACACCATATATTTT. Translating gives CASSPGDRAGNTIYF.

The rearrangement uses TRBV4-1 and TRBJ1-3; 8 bases fit TRBD1. CDR1 and CDR2 (germline): MGHRA, YSYEKL. The J segment lost 5 bases and the V segment lost 4 bases, leaving 13 bases of the junction unmatched. There are 17 residues in the CDR3. CDR3 residues: CASSLPASQGARNTIYF. CDR3 sequence (DNA): TGCGCCAGCAGCCTTCCTGCGTCGCAGGGGGCCAGAAACACCATATATTTT.

This chain links TRBV27 with TRBJ1-6; D gene unclear. V lost 3 bases and J 4 bases, leaving 4 bases between the germline ends. CDR1 is MNHEY, CDR2 SMNVEV, per germline (reference sequence). The CDR3 is 13 amino acids. The chain's CDR3 is CASSFQYNSPLHF. DNA of the CDR3: TGTGCCAGCAGTTTTCAATATAATTCACCCCTCCACTTT.

DNA for the CDR3: TGTGCCAGTAGCCAACAGACCAACACCGGGGAGCTGTTTTTT. This translates into CASSQQTNTGELFF. The J gene is TRBJ2-2, the V gene TRBV19; no reliable D call. CDR1 and CDR2 from the germline V gene are LNHDA and SQIVND (reference sequence). The CDR3 consists of 14 residues. V lost 6 bases, J lost 2 bases, and 10 bases lay in between.

The rearrangement joins TRBV27 to TRBJ2-7; 7 bases fit TRBD2. CDR3 length equals 17 residues. CDR1 is MNHEY, CDR2 SMNVEV, per germline (reference sequence). With 2 bases clipped from V and 2 bases from J, the junction kept 12 bases outside the gene matches. The CDR3 loop reads CASSLMPPGTITYEQYF. Here the CDR3 DNA reads TGTGCCAGCAGTTTAATGCCTCCCGGGACTATAACCTACGAGCAGTACTTC.

This clone showed up just once. This rearrangement joins TRBV27 to TRBJ1-6, with a tentative D call TRBD1 (5 bases). The CDR3 length is 17 residues. V was clipped by 4 bases and J by 10 bases, with 23 bases between them. Germline V gene data show CDR1 as MNHEY and CDR2 as SMNVEV (reference sequence). The CDR3 reads CASSSPGGGGPNSPLHF. The CDR3 DNA is TGTGCCAGCAGTTCACCTGGCGGGGGTGGACCAAACTCACCCCTCCACTTT.

This clone appeared many times. V and J are TRBV29-1 and TRBJ1-1; 9 bases map to TRBD1. With V trimmed by 6 bases and J by 0 bases, 5 bases remained unmatched. The CDR3 length is 14 residues. In germline, CDR1 is SQVTM, CDR2 ANQGSEA. The CDR3 here is CSVRTGAVNTEAFF. CDR3 coding DNA: TGCAGCGTGAGGACAGGGGCCGTGAACACTGAAGCTTTCTTT. Full variable domain (remainder filled in from reference TRBV29-1 and TRBJ1-1): SAVISQKPSRDICQRGTSLTIQCQVDSQVTMMFWYRQQPGQSLTLIATANQGSEATYESGFVIDKFPISRPNLTFSTLTVSNMSPEDSSIYLCSVRTGAVNTEAFFGQGTRLTVV.

The chain recombines TRBV7-9 with TRBJ1-1; 10 bases line up with TRBD1. CDR1 and CDR2 (germline): SEHNR, FQNEAQ (reference sequence). The CDR3 totals 16 residues. The V gene end was trimmed by 6 bases and the J gene end by 0 bases; junction bases not matched to a gene: 7. CDR3 bases: TGTGCCAGCAGTTTGGGACAGGGGTATTTGAACACTGAAGCTTTCTTT. Its translation is CASSLGQGYLNTEAFF.

V is TRBV5-4 and J is TRBJ1-5; D remains ambiguous. The germline V and J ends were trimmed by 1 base and 5 bases, with 10 bases remaining between them. Per germline, CDR1 SGHNT and CDR2 YYREEE (reference sequence). The CDR3 length is 14 residues. CDR3 in DNA: TGTGCCAGCAGCTTGTCTGCGCGAGATCAGCCCCAGCATTTT. This translates into CASSLSARDQPQHF.

The chain uses TRBV27 and TRBJ2-7; no firm D call. Germline-derived CDR1 and CDR2 are MNHEY and SMNVEV (reference sequence). This CDR3 has 13 residues. Trimming removed 3 bases from V and 0 bases from J, with 6 bases in between. In DNA, the CDR3 is TGTGCCAGCAGTTTTGGCTTCTCCTACGAGCAGTACTTC. It specifies CASSFGFSYEQYF.

The rearrangement links TRBV7-9 to TRBJ1-4; 7 bases map to TRBD1. V lost 6 bases, J lost 8 bases, and 9 bases stayed unmatched. CDR3 length: 14 residues. Germline values: CDR1 SEHNR, CDR2 FQNEAQ (reference sequence). CDR3 protein: CASRQQGMSEKLFF. DNA of the CDR3: TGTGCCAGCAGGCAACAGGGGATGAGCGAAAAACTGTTTTTT.

The rearrangement links TRBV11-1 to TRBJ1-6; D perhaps matches TRBD1 (5 bases). Germline assignment: CDR1 SGHAT and CDR2 FQDESV (reference sequence). This CDR3 contains 16 residues. The V end was cut by 5 bases, the J end by 0 bases, with 11 bases between. CDR3 in DNA: TGTGCCAGCAGCAGTGGGACTTACTCCTATAATTCACCCCTCCACTTT. Translating it yields CASSSGTYSYNSPLHF.

The rearrangement joins TRBV9 to TRBJ2-6; a possible D gene is TRBD2 (6 bases). V lost 4 bases and J lost 1, with 12 bases in between. The V gene's germline CDR1 is SGDLS and CDR2 YYNGEE. The CDR3 sequence is 16 residues long. CDR3 in amino acids: CASSSPGRSGANVLTF. The CDR3 coding sequence is TGTGCCAGCAGCTCCCCGGGGAGGTCTGGGGCCAACGTCCTGACTTTC.

V gene TRBV24-1 combines with J gene TRBJ2-1, with 10 bases that match TRBD2. Germline V gives CDR1 KGHDR, CDR2 SFDVKD. J lost 9 bases, V lost 9 bases, and 22 bases had no gene match. The CDR3 is 18 residues long. This chain's CDR3 is CATRAEREGYGENCEQFF. DNA of the CDR3: TGTGCCACCCGGGCGGAGCGGGAGGGCTACGGGGAGAATTGTGAGCAGTTCTTC.

The genes are TRBV5-4 and TRBJ2-2; tentative D call: TRBD1 (6 bases). The CDR3 is made up of 14 amino acids. V dropped 8 bases and J dropped 2 bases, with 13 bases sitting between them. Germline V CDR1 and CDR2: SGHNT, YYREEE (reference sequence). Written as DNA, the CDR3 is TGTGCCAGAACCGGGACAAGAAACACCGGGGAGCTGTTTTTT. Translated, it gives CARTGTRNTGELFF.

Regarding this clone: This specimen includes other DNA sequences encoding the same CDR3. This chain links TRBV4-1 with TRBJ2-7; 9 bases fit TRBD1. The trim removed 4 bases at V and 6 bases at J, leaving 7 bases unmatched. The CDR3 loop spans 14 amino acids. The germline V gene has CDR1 MGHRA and CDR2 YSYEKL. CDR3 nucleotides: TGCGCCAGCAGCCTACCGGGACAGGGACGCGAGCAGTACTTC. Protein product: CASSLPGQGREQYF.